Following are 5 T cell receptor beta chains from one sample sequenced in a study of immune heterogeneity within non-small cell lung tumors. At approximately 570 ng per sample, bulk tumor genomic DNA provided the template. Widely spaced biopsies, several per primary tumor, were obtained at surgery. Patients went through curative surgery, and their non-small cell lung cancer was untreated and newly diagnosed. In a multiplex PCR, 32 V and 13 J primers amplified TCR beta CDR3. From the multiplex PCR reads, TCRdb called clonotypes with MiXCR, one entry per CDR3 protein. The profile covers over 9,000 distinct CDR3 sequences, with roughly 26% appearing a single time and under 15% taken by the ten largest. Sequencing used lung tumor tissue. Every receptor here comes from a man aged 45-60 years with non-small cell lung cancer.

On this clonotype: Being one base from a much bigger clone, this may be a read error. The gene calls are TRBV30 and TRBJ1-6; D unresolved. The CDR3 contains 15 residues. V lost 1 base and J 12 bases, leaving 19 bases between the germline ends. Germline V lookup: CDR1 GTSNPN, CDR2 SVGIG (reference sequence). CDR3 sequence (DNA): TGTGCCTGGAGTGATGGATTTCGGGCAGATTTACCCCTCCACTTT. It encodes CAWSDGFRADLPLHF.

Comment on this clonotype: Just one base apart from a much larger clone, this may be a read error. This chain links TRBV20-1 with TRBJ2-7; D perhaps matches TRBD2 (6 bases). The germline V gene has CDR1 DFQATT and CDR2 SNEGSKA (reference sequence). This CDR3 is 15 amino acids long. Deletions cut 5 bases from V and 0 bases from J, with 17 bases between. CDR3 in DNA: TGCAGTGCTCAGGGAAGTCCGACTAGCTCCTACGAGCAGTACTTC. Protein product: CSAQGSPTSSYEQYF.

This clonotype was observed a handful of times. The chain couples TRBV7-2 to TRBJ2-2, with 8 nucleotides matching TRBD1. CDR3 length equals 18 residues. Losses at the gene ends were 5 bases for V and 7 bases for J; bases not matched to a gene: 18. Germline assignment: CDR1 SGHTA and CDR2 FQGNSA. For the CDR3, the DNA is TGTGCCAGCAGCCCGGGGACAGGTTATCGGATACTCGGCGGGGAGCTGTTTTTT. This gives the protein CASSPGTGYRILGGELFF.

This clonotype was observed many times. CDR3 sequence reads: CSGGPEGGGSGTDTQYF. CDR3 DNA sequence: TGCAGCGGTGGGCCCGAGGGTGGGGGGAGTGGGACAGATACGCAGTATTTT. The chain employs TRBV29-1 and TRBJ2-3; possibly TRBD2 for D (6 bases). Trimming left V 7 bases short and J 3 bases short, with 26 bases between. Germline lookup yields CDR1 SQVTM and CDR2 ANQGSEA. The CDR3 extends over 17 amino acids.

At least ten counts were recorded for this clonotype. The junction departs from the called germline gene at one end, perhaps through a read error. The J gene is TRBJ2-2, the V gene TRBV20-1; 8 bases are shared with TRBD1. In germline, CDR1 is DFQATT, CDR2 SNEGSKA (reference sequence). CDR3 length: 13 amino acids. DNA for the CDR3: TGCAGTGCTCGGACAGGGAACGCCGGGGAGCTGTTTTTT. It codes for CSARTGNAGELFF.